The 6 T cell receptor beta chains listed next were all sequenced from one sample in a study of blood T cell repertoires in COVID-19. Only in-frame clones appear in the TCRdb table, and some are missing; sequencing was by immunoSEQ multiplex PCR. This table has around 200,000 clones, more than 75% appearing once. What was sequenced was peripheral blood. The receptors originated from a woman of 80 years or more with acute or convalescent COVID-19.

This clone was picked up a small number of times. V is TRBV7-2 and J is TRBJ2-7; 7 positions match TRBD1. The V and J ends lost 4 bases and 4 bases, in that order; junction bases with no gene match: 10. This CDR3 region has 15 residues. Germline CDR1 and CDR2: SGHTA and FQGNSA. CDR3 sequence reads: CASSSQTGTEYEQYF. In nucleotides, the CDR3 is TGTGCCAGCAGCTCCCAAACCGGGACAGAGTACGAGCAGTACTTC.

V and J are TRBV5-1 and TRBJ2-1; a weak D match, TRBD2 (5 bases). Germline V gene data show CDR1 as SGHRS and CDR2 as YFSETQ. The V end lost 7 bases, the J end lost 5 bases, and 10 bases lay between the germline ends. The CDR3 has 12 amino acids. The CDR3 coding sequence is TGCGCCAGCGCTAGGGAGCACAATGAGCAGTTCTTC. It yields the protein CASAREHNEQFF. Based on the CDR3 plus reference TRBV5-1 and TRBJ2-1, the full variable domain is KAGVTQTPRYLIKTRGQQVTLSCSPISGHRSVSWYQQTPGQGLQFLFEYFSETQRNKGNFPGRFSGRQFSNSRSEMNVSTLELGDSALYLCASAREHNEQFFGPGTRLTVL.

The rearrangement joins TRBV9 to TRBJ1-4; D remains ambiguous. The CDR3 extends over 13 amino acids. The V end lost 4 bases, the J end lost 7 bases, and 11 bases lay between the germline ends. Germline CDR1 reads SGDLS; CDR2 reads YYNGEE. The CDR3: CASSPESGEKLFF. The CDR3 nucleotides are TGTGCCAGCAGCCCCGAATCAGGTGAAAAACTGTTTTTT. Based on the CDR3 plus reference TRBV9 and TRBJ1-4, the full variable domain is DSGVTQTPKHLITATGQRVTLRCSPRSGDLSVYWYQQSLDQGLQFLIQYYNGEERAKGNILERFSAQQFPDLHSELNLSSLELGDSALYFCASSPESGEKLFFGSGTQLSVL.

V and J are TRBV28 and TRBJ1-2; 7 bases match TRBD1. CDR1 and CDR2 (germline): MDHEN, SYDVKM. The CDR3 loop spans 17 amino acids. V was pared by 5 bases and J by 1 base, with 13 bases of the junction left unmatched. CDR3: CASSRVGQLSFNYGYTF. The CDR3 DNA is TGTGCCAGCAGTCGGGTGGGACAGCTGAGCTTTAACTATGGCTACACCTTC.

This chain joins TRBV7-2 and TRBJ2-3; 9 bases are a match to TRBD1. The length of the CDR3 is 16 residues. After removal of 0 bases from V and 1 base from J, the junction contained 2 bases not matched to a gene. Germline CDR1 SGHTA, CDR2 FQGNSA. This CDR3 reads CASSLARTGGTDTQYF. CDR3 coding DNA: TGTGCCAGCAGCTTAGCGAGGACAGGGGGCACAGATACGCAGTATTTT.

The chain recombines TRBV6-5 with TRBJ2-7, with D possibly matching TRBD2 (6 bases). Deletions cut 6 bases from V and 2 bases from J, with 14 bases between. Germline V gene sequence: CDR1 MNHEY, CDR2 SVGAGI. The CDR3 spans 14 residues. The CDR3 reads CASRAGDSTYEQYF. The CDR3 DNA is TGTGCCAGCAGGGCCGGGGACTCAACCTACGAGCAGTACTTC.